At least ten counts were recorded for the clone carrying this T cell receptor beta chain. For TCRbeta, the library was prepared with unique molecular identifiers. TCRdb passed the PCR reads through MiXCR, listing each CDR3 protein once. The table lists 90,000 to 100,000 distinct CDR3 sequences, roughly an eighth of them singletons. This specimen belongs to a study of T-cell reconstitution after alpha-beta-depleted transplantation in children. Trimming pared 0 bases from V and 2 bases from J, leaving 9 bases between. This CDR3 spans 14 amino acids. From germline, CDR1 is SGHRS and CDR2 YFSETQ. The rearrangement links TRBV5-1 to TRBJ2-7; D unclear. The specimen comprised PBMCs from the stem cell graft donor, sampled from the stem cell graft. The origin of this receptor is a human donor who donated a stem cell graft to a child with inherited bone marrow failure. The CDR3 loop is CASSLVVGTYEQYF. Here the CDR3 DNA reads TGCGCCAGCAGCTTGGTGGTGGGAACCTACGAGCAGTACTTC.